This TCR beta chain was identified in a study of blood T cell repertoires in COVID-19. With 7 bases clipped from V and 3 bases from J, the junction kept 12 bases outside the gene matches. Germline CDR1 reads SGHAT; CDR2 reads FQNNGV. The CDR3 is 15 residues long. As processed by the authors: Estimation of nucleated cell counts was performed using reference gene primer amplification. Data came from immunoSEQ multiplex PCR; TCRdb stores just in-frame clones and leaves some out. Clone size and the V and J calls come from that table; the DNA yielded D and trimming. The table records some 120,000 clones, roughly four fifths of them present only once.

J is TRBJ2-7 and V is TRBV11-2, with 7 positions matching TRBD1. Sequences were obtained from peripheral blood. This clonotype originated in a human donor in a cohort sampled during active COVID-19. CDR3 amino acids: CASNPLGGIGYEQYF. CDR3 in DNA: TGTGCCAGCAACCCATTAGGGGGCATAGGCTACGAGCAGTACTTC.